This T cell receptor (beta chain) came from a study of identical twins. Study-wide results and caveats: There were fewer insertions in abundant cord blood beta clonotypes, but memory repertoires showed no such pattern.

TCRdb re-called the 5' RACE reads through MiXCR, storing one row per CDR3 protein. The sample has a few hundred thousand distinct CDR3 sequences; under 9% are singletons. The CDR3 contains 15 residues. V lost 0 bases, J lost 4 bases, and 9 bases lay in between. Per germline, CDR1 LGHNA and CDR2 YNFKEQ. Only a few counts were recorded for this clonotype. Its antigen is unknown. These data were likewise used in another study, on yellow fever vaccine responses in identical twins.

This sequence originates from a woman under 30 in good health. This chain links TRBV4-2 with TRBJ2-2; D not certain. Sequenced material: memory (CD45RO+) T cells sorted from blood. DNA of the CDR3: TGTGCCAGCAGCCAAGATCTTGGATCCACCGGGGAGCTGTTTTTT. Residues: CASSQDLGSTGELFF.